This TCR beta chain was found in a study of shared clonotypes between healthy human individuals. Study summary: The cohort had two women and a few men, ages 18 to 49.

The table came from immunoSEQ multiplex PCR; TCRdb's copy has only in-frame clones and leaves some out. The data hold about 2.1 million clones, with about 94% observed a single time. The CDR3 has 14 amino acids. With 2 bases removed from V and 1 base from J, the gap between germline ends came to 6 bases. Germline V CDR1 and CDR2: MNHEY, SMNVEV (reference sequence). Positive CCR7 selection of CD45RO-negative cells yielded the naive CD8 cells, and terminally differentiated effector memory CD45RA+ cells were excluded. Comments on this clone: At the DNA level, this CDR3 is encoded by other sequences in the same sample as well.

Sequenced material: naive CD8+ T cells from PBMCs. The clonotype was recovered from a man between 18 and 35 years old in good health. Some clones in this sample may be carry-over from other donors' samples. The J gene is TRBJ2-1, the V gene TRBV27, with D maybe TRBD2 (6 bases). CDR3 nucleotide sequence: TGTGCCAGCAGTTTAGCGGGGTCCTACAATGAGCAGTTCTTC. It specifies CASSLAGSYNEQFF.